The 3 T cell receptor beta chains listed next were all sequenced from one sample in a study of cytomegalovirus exposure and HLA in healthy donors. PCR primers comprised 60 Vbeta and 13 Jbeta primers. Profiled with immunoSEQ multiplex PCR; TCRdb holds only in-frame clones, not every one. The sample consists of 150,000 to 250,000 clones, 79% of them appearing once. Sequenced: PBMCs. These receptors all come from a woman between 25 and 40 years old in good health and CMV-seropositive.

The chain uses TRBV11-3 and TRBJ2-7, with 11 bases that match TRBD1. The CDR3 is made up of 15 amino acids. Trimming at V came to 1 base and at J to 5 bases, leaving 4 bases not matched to a gene. Germline V gene sequence: CDR1 SGHNT, CDR2 YENEEA. The CDR3 reads CASSLAGQGVNEQYF. DNA of the CDR3: TGTGCCAGCAGCTTAGCGGGACAGGGGGTCAACGAGCAGTACTTC.

This clone appeared a single time. J is TRBJ1-5 and V is TRBV7-2, with 7 bases aligning to TRBD1. The CDR3 totals 13 residues. The V segment lost 3 bases and the J segment 7 bases; nucleotides outside the gene matches: 3. The germline V gene encodes CDR1 SGHTA and CDR2 FQGNSA. CDR3: CASSFDRVQPQHF. The CDR3 DNA reads TGTGCCAGCAGCTTCGACAGGGTGCAGCCCCAGCATTTT. Supplemented by reference TRBV7-2 and TRBJ1-5, the full variable domain reads GAGVSQSPSNKVTEKGKDVELRCDPISGHTALYWYRQSLGQGLEFLIYFQGNSAPDKSGLPSDRFSAERTGGSVSTLTIQRTQQEDSAVYLCASSFDRVQPQHFGDGTRLSIL.

The rearrangement joins TRBV7-6 to TRBJ2-7; possibly TRBD1 for D (6 bases). The V gene lost 6 bases and the J gene lost 3 bases, with 18 bases spanning the gap. The length of the CDR3 is 15 residues. The germline V gene has CDR1 SGHVS and CDR2 FNYEAQ. CDR3 sequence: CASSPPRDNGYEQYF. The CDR3 nucleotides read TGTGCCAGCAGTCCTCCCAGGGACAACGGCTACGAGCAGTACTTC.